The 17 T cell receptor beta chains given below trace back to one sample, sequenced in a study of CD8 T cells in ankylosing spondylitis. In TCRdb, the 5' RACE reads were re-called with MiXCR into one record per CDR3 protein. Of some 290,000 distinct CDR3 sequences in the sample, 20% were seen once. Sample: blood, either unsorted or a sorted T cell fraction (not recorded which). The receptor source for this set is a male donor with ankylosing spondylitis or in good health (not recorded which).

Ten or more counts support this clonotype. The CDR3 region has the DNA TGTGCCTGGAGTGGGGGACCAGACAATGAGCAGTTCTTC. Translating it yields CAWSGGPDNEQFF. The chain uses TRBV30 and TRBJ2-1; either TRBD1 or TRBD2 may fit D (5 bases each). V was cut by 1 base and J by 5 bases, with 9 bases left in between. The CDR3 extends over 13 amino acids. In germline, CDR1 is GTSNPN, CDR2 SVGIG (reference sequence).

Only a few counts were recorded for this clonotype. The J gene is TRBJ2-1, the V gene TRBV28, with D maybe TRBD2 (6 bases). Germline V gene lookup returns CDR1 MDHEN and CDR2 SYDVKM. The CDR3 spans 14 residues. The ends were cut back, 7 bases at V and 6 bases at J, with 16 bases in the middle. As DNA, the CDR3 is TGTGCCAGCACCAGTACGGAGGGATTCAATGAGCAGTTCTTC. As protein: CASTSTEGFNEQFF.

A few counts support this clonotype. The genes are TRBV12-3 or TRBV12-4 and TRBJ1-2; TRBD1 might be the D (6 bases). The ends were cut back, 6 bases at V and 4 bases at J, with 18 bases in the middle. The CDR3 is 15 residues long. The CDR3 spells CASRPLQGSSYGYTF. Here the CDR3 DNA reads TGTGCCAGCAGGCCTCTTCAGGGGAGCTCCTATGGCTACACCTTC.

The gene calls are TRBV20-1 and TRBJ2-5, with 11 bases lining up with TRBD2. This CDR3 is 14 amino acids long. V gave up 5 bases and J gave up 5 bases; unmatched junction bases: 7. CDR1 and CDR2 from the germline V gene are DFQATT and SNEGSKA (reference sequence). The CDR3 spells CSAGGLAGGETQYF. CDR3 DNA sequence: TGCAGTGCTGGAGGGCTAGCGGGGGGCGAGACCCAGTACTTC.

This clonotype appeared many times. The chain uses TRBV5-1 and TRBJ2-7; 8 positions match TRBD1. The CDR3 runs 15 residues. The germline CDR1 and CDR2 sequences are SGHRS and YFSETQ. The V and J ends lost 0 bases and 4 bases, in that order; junction bases with no gene match: 6. As DNA, the CDR3 is TGCGCCAGCAGCTTGGACCGGACAGGGAAATACGAGCAGTACGTC. Residues: CASSLDRTGKYEQYV.

This clonotype showed up just a few times. This chain joins TRBV30 and TRBJ2-1; D remains ambiguous. This CDR3 is built from 11 residues. V was shortened by 0 bases and J by 7 bases, with 4 bases between the two germline ends. Germline CDR1 reads GTSNPN; CDR2 reads SVGIG (reference sequence). The CDR3 is CAWSVRNEQFF. The DNA of the CDR3 is TGTGCCTGGAGTGTGCGAAATGAGCAGTTCTTC.

CDR3 coding DNA: TGCGCCAGCAGCTTGGGACACAGAAACACCGGGGAGCTGTTTTTT. It codes for CASSLGHRNTGELFF. The V and J genes are TRBV5-1 and TRBJ2-2, with D uncertain. Per the germline V gene, CDR1 is SGHRS and CDR2 is YFSETQ. The V gene lost 0 bases and the J gene lost 2 bases, with 8 bases spanning the gap. The CDR3 has 15 amino acids.

The chain recombines TRBV20-1 with TRBJ2-3, with 10 bases lining up with TRBD2. The CDR3 is made up of 15 amino acids. The germline V gene encodes CDR1 DFQATT and CDR2 SNEGSKA (reference sequence). The ends lost 6 bases at V and 3 bases at J; junction bases unmatched: 9. The DNA for the CDR3 is TGCAGTGCCTTCACTCCTAGCGGGGGTACAGATACGCAGTATTTT. Amino acids: CSAFTPSGGTDTQYF.

This clonotype was seen a few times. V usage is TRBV29-1 and J usage is TRBJ2-3; TRBD1 matches 7 bases. Germline lookup yields CDR1 SQVTM and CDR2 ANQGSEA. The CDR3 runs to 13 residues. J was trimmed by 2 bases and V by 3 bases; bases with no gene match: 2. DNA for the CDR3: TGCAGCGTTGACGGACAGGCCACAGATACGCAGTATTTT. It yields the protein CSVDGQATDTQYF.

The V call is TRBV21-1, the J call TRBJ2-7; the table names TRBD2, a call not compared with the DNA. TRBV21-1 is annotated as a pseudogene. The CDR3 totals 14 residues. Here the CDR3 DNA reads TGTGCCAGCATTCGGCGGGGAGAACTCTACGAGCAGTACGTC. This encodes CASIRRGELYEQYV.

This clonotype turned up a few times. This chain uses TRBV5-1 with TRBJ2-5, with TRBD1 as a possible D gene (6 bases). Per germline, CDR1 SGHRS and CDR2 YFSETQ. Trimming stripped 4 bases from V and 2 bases from J, with 9 bases between. The CDR3 has 13 amino acids. The CDR3 DNA reads as TGCGCCAGCAGCAGGACAGTTCAAGAGACCCAGTACTTC. This translates into CASSRTVQETQYF.

This clonotype was picked up a small number of times. V is TRBV6-4 and J is TRBJ1-2, with D unresolved. Trimming removed 2 bases at V and 4 bases at J, with 2 bases between. The CDR3 runs to 11 residues. The V gene's germline CDR1 is MRHNA and CDR2 SNTAGT. As DNA, the CDR3 is TGTGCCAGCAGTGACAGCTATGGCTACACCTTC. This encodes CASSDSYGYTF.

This clonotype was counted at least ten times. The CDR3 here is CASSPGGRTEAFF. The CDR3 bases are TGTGCCAGCAGCCCGGGCGGGCGGACTGAAGCTTTCTTT. This chain connects TRBV9 to TRBJ1-1, with D unclear. The CDR3 consists of 13 residues. Germline V lookup: CDR1 SGDLS, CDR2 YYNGEE. The V end was cut by 4 bases, the J end by 5 bases, with 12 bases between.

The chain recombines TRBV24-1 with TRBJ2-2; D assignment may be TRBD1 or TRBD2 (5 bases each). There are 15 residues in the CDR3. V lost 3 bases, J lost 3 bases, and 10 bases lay in between. From germline, CDR1 is KGHDR and CDR2 SFDVKD. The CDR3 DNA reads as TGTGCCACCAGTGATCTTGAGGGGCACACCGGGGAGCTGTTTTTT. It yields the protein CATSDLEGHTGELFF.

The chain couples TRBV7-9 to TRBJ1-4; D not resolved. Germline CDR1 reads SEHNR; CDR2 reads FQNEAQ (reference sequence). The CDR3 loop spans 14 amino acids. Trimming left V 7 bases short and J 5 bases short, with 14 bases between. The DNA of the CDR3 is TGTGCCAGCACCATAATGGGTCTGAATGAAAAACTGTTTTTT. This sequence encodes CASTIMGLNEKLFF.

This clonotype was detected only a few times. V and J are TRBV4-2 and TRBJ2-6; 7 bases are a match to TRBD2. V gave up 1 base and J gave up 0 bases; unmatched junction bases: 3. This CDR3 has 17 amino acids. CDR1 is LGHNA and CDR2 is YNFKEQ in the germline V gene. The CDR3 is CASSQGLAFSGANVLTF. CDR3 bases: TGTGCCAGCAGCCAAGGACTAGCATTCTCTGGGGCCAACGTCCTGACTTTC.

This clonotype was seen a handful of times. The CDR3 region is CASSLGQTHTEAFF. CDR3 coding DNA: TGTGCCAGCAGCTTAGGACAGACACACACTGAAGCTTTCTTT. The chain uses TRBV3-1 and TRBJ1-1; tentative D call: TRBD1 (6 bases). This CDR3 has 14 residues. Trimming removed 5 bases at V and 3 bases at J, with 13 bases between. Germline V gene lookup returns CDR1 LGHDT and CDR2 YNNKEL (reference sequence). The entire variable domain, with the rest obtained from reference TRBV3-1 and TRBJ1-1, is as follows: DTAVSQTPKYLVTQMGNDKSIKCEQNLGHDTMYWYKQDSKKFLKIMFSYNNKELIINETVPNRFSPKSPDKAHLNLHINSLELGDSAVYFCASSLGQTHTEAFFGQGTRLTVV.